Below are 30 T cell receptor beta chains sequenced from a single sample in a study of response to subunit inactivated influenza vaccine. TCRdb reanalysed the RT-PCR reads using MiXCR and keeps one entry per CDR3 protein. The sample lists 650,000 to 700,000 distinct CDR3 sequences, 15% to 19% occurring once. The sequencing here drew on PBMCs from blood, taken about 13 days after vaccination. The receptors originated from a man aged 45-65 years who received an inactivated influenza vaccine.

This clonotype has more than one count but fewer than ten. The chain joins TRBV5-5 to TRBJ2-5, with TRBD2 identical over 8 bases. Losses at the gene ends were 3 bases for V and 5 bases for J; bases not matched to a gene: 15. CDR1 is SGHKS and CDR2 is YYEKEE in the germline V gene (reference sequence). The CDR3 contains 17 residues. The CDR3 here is CASSYSMGLGTGETQYF. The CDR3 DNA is TGTGCCAGCAGCTATTCTATGGGACTAGGGACCGGTGAGACCCAGTACTTC. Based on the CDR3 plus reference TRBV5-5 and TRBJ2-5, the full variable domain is DAGVTQSPTHLIKTRGQQVTLRCSPISGHKSVSWYQQVLGQGPQFIFQYYEKEERGRGNFPDRFSARQFPNYSSELNVNALLLGDSALYLCASSYSMGLGTGETQYFGPGTRLLVL.

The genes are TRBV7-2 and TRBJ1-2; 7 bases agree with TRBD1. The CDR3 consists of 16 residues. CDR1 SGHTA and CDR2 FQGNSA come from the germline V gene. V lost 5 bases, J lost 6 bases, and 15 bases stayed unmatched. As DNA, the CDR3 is TGTGCCAGCAGCCCTAACAGGGGTGGGGTGGCTGATGGCTACACCTTC. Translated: CASSPNRGGVADGYTF.

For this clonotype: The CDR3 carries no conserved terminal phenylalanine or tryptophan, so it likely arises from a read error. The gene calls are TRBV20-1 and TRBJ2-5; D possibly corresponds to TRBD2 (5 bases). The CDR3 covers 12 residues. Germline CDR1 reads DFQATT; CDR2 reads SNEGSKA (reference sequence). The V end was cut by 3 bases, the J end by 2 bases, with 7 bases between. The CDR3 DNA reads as TGCAGTGCTAGGGAGCGGCAAGAGACCCAGTACTTA. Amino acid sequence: CSARERQETQYL.

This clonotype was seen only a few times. For the CDR3, the DNA is TGCGCCAGCAGCCCCCAGGGGGCAGGAACCTACGAGCAGTACTTC. Translating gives CASSPQGAGTYEQYF. The chain recombines TRBV5-1 with TRBJ2-7, with TRBD1 matching over 8 bases. The J segment lost 2 bases and the V segment lost 4 bases, leaving 8 bases of the junction unmatched. The CDR3 sequence is 15 residues long. CDR1 SGHRS and CDR2 YFSETQ come from the germline V gene.

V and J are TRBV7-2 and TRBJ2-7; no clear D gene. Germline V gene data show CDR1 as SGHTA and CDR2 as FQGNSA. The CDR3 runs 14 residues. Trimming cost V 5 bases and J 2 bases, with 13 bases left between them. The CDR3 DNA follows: TGTGCCAGCAGCCAAGTTAGATCAGCCTACGAGCAGTACTTC. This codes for CASSQVRSAYEQYF.

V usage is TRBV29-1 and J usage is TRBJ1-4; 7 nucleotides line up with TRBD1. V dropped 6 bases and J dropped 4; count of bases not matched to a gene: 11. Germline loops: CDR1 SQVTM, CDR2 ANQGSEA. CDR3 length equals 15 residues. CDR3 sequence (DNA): TGCAGCGTGAACCTCGGGTCAGGGGGTAATGAAAAACTGTTTTTT. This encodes CSVNLGSGGNEKLFF.

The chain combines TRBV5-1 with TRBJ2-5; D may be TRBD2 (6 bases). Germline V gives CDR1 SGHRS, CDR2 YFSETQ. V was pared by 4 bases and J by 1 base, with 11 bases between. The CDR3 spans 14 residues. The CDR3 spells CASSLHSGQETQYF. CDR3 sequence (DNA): TGCGCCAGCAGCCTACATAGCGGCCAAGAGACCCAGTACTTC.

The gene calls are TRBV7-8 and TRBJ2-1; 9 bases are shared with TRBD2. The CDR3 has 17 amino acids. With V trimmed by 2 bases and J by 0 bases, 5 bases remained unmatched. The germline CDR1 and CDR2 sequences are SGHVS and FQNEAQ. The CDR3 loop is CASSLPLSGSSYNEQFF. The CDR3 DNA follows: TGTGCCAGCAGCTTACCCCTTAGCGGGAGCTCCTACAATGAGCAGTTCTTC.

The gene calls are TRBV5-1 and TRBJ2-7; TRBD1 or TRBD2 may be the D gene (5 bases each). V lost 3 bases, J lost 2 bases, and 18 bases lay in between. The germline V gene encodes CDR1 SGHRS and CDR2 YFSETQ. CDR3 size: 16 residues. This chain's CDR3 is CASSSGATYGAYEQYF. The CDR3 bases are TGCGCCAGCAGCTCCGGGGCGACCTATGGCGCCTACGAGCAGTACTTC.

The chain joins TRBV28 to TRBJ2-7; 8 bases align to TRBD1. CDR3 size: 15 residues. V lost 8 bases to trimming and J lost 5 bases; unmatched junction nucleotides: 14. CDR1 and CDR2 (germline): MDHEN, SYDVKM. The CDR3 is CASGEDRVFVNEQYF. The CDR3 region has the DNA TGTGCCAGCGGGGAGGACAGGGTTTTCGTGAACGAGCAGTACTTC.

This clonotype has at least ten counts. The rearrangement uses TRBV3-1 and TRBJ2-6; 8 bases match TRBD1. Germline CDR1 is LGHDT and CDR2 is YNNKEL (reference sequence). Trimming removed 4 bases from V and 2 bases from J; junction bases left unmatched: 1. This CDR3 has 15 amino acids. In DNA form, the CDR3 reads TGTGCCAGCAGCCCACAGGGGGCTGGGGCCAACGTCCTGACTTTC. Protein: CASSPQGAGANVLTF.

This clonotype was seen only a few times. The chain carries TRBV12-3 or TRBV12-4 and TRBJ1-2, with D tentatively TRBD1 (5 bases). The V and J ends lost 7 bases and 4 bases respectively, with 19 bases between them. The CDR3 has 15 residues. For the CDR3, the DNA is TGTGCCAGCACCCATTCTTGGGACGCGAGCTATGGCTACACCTTC. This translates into CASTHSWDASYGYTF.

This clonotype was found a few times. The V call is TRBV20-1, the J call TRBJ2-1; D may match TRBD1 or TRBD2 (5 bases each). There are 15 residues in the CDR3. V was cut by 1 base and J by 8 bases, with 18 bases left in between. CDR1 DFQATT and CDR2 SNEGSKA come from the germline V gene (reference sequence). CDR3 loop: CSARGDPPRPDEQFF. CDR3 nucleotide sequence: TGCAGTGCTAGAGGGGACCCTCCACGTCCCGATGAGCAGTTCTTC.

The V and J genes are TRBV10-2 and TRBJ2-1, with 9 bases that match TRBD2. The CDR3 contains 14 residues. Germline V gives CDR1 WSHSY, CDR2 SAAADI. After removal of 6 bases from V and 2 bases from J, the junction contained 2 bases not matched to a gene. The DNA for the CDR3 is TGCGCCAGCAGCGGGACTAGCCCCTACAATGAGCAGTTCTTC. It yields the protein CASSGTSPYNEQFF.

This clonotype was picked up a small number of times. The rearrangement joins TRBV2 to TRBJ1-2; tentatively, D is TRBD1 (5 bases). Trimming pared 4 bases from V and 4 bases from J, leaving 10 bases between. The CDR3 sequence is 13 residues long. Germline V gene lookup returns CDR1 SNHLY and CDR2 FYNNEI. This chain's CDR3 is CASSVGPSYGYTF. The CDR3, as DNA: TGTGCCAGCAGTGTGGGACCCAGCTATGGCTACACCTTC.

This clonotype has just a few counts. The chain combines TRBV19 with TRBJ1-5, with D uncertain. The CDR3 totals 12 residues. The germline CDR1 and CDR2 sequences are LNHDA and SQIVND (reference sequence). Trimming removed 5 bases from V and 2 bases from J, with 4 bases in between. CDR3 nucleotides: TGTGCCAGTAGTGTACGCAATCAGCCCCAGCATTTT. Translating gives CASSVRNQPQHF.

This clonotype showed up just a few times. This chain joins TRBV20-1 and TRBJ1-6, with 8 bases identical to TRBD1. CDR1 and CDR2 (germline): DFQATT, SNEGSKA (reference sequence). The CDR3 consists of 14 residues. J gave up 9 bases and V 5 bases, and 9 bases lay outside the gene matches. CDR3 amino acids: CSASRQGMASPLHF. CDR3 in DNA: TGCAGTGCTTCTCGACAGGGGATGGCTTCACCCCTCCACTTT.

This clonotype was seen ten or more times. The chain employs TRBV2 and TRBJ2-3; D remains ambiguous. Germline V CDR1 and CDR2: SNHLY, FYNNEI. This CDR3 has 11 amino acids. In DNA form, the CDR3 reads TGTGCAAGCCTGGGTGCAGATACGCAGTATTTT. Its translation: CASLGADTQYF.

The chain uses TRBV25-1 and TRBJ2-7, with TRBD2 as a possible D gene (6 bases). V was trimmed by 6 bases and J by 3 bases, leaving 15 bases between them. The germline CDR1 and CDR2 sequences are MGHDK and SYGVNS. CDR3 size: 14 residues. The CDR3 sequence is CASSRLGNIYEQYF. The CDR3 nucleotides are TGTGCCAGCAGCAGACTAGGAAACATCTACGAGCAGTACTTC.

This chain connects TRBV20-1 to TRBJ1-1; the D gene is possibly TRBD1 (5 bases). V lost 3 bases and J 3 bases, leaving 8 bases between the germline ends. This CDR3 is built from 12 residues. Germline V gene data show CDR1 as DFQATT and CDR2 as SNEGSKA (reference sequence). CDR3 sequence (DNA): TGCAGTGCTAGTGCAGGGTACACTGAAGCTTTCTTT. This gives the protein CSASAGYTEAFF.

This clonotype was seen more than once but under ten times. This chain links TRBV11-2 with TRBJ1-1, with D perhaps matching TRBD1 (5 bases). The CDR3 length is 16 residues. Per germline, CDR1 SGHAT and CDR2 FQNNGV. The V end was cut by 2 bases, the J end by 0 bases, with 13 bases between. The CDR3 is CASSLSPGRMNTEAFF. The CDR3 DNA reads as TGTGCCAGCAGCTTATCGCCGGGACGGATGAACACTGAAGCTTTCTTT.

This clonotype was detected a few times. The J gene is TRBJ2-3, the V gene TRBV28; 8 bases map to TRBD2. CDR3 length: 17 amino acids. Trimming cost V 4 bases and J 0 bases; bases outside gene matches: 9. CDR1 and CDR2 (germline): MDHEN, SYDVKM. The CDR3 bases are TGTGCCAGCAGTTCCTCTAACTTAGCGGGAAGCACAGATACGCAGTATTTT. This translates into CASSSSNLAGSTDTQYF. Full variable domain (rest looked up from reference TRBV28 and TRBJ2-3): DVKVTQSSRYLVKRTGEKVFLECVQDMDHENMFWYRQDPGLGLRLIYFSYDVKMKEKGDIPEGYSVSREKKERFSLILESASTNQTSMYLCASSSSNLAGSTDTQYFGPGTRLTVL.

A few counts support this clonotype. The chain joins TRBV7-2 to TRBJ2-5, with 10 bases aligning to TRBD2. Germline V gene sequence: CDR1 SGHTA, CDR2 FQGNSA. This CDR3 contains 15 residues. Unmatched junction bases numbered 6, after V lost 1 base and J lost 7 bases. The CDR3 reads CASSLVSAGGGTQYF. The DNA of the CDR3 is TGTGCCAGCAGCTTAGTTTCAGCGGGGGGGGGGACCCAGTACTTC.

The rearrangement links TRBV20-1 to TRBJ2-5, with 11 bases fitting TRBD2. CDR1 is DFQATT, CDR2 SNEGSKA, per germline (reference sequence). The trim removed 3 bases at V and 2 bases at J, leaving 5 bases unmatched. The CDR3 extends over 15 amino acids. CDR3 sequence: CSASKGTSGQETQYF. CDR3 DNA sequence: TGCAGTGCTAGTAAGGGGACTAGCGGACAAGAGACCCAGTACTTC.

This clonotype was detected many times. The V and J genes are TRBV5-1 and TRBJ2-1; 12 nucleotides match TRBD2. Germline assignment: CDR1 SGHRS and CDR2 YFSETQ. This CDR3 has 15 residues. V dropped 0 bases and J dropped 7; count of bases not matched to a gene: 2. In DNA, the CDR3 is TGCGCCAGCAGCTTGGGGACTAGCGGGATAAATGAGCAGTTCTTC. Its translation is CASSLGTSGINEQFF. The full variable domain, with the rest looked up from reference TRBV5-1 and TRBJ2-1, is KAGVTQTPRYLIKTRGQQVTLSCSPISGHRSVSWYQQTPGQGLQFLFEYFSETQRNKGNFPGRFSGRQFSNSRSEMNVSTLELGDSALYLCASSLGTSGINEQFFGPGTRLTVL.

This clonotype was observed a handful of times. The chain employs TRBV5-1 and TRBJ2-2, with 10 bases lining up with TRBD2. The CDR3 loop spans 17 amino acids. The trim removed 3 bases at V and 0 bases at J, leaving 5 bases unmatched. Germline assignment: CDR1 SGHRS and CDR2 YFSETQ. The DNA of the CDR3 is TGCGCCAGCAGCTGGCCGACTAGCGGGTCGAACACCGGGGAGCTGTTTTTT. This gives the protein CASSWPTSGSNTGELFF. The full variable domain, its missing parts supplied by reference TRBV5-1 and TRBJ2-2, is KAGVTQTPRYLIKTRGQQVTLSCSPISGHRSVSWYQQTPGQGLQFLFEYFSETQRNKGNFPGRFSGRQFSNSRSEMNVSTLELGDSALYLCASSWPTSGSNTGELFFGEGSRLTVL.

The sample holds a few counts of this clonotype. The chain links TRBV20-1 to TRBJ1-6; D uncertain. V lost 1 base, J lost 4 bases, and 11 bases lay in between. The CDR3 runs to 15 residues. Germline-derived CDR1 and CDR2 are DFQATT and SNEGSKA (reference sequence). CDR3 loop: CSARGGQTYNSPLHF. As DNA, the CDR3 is TGCAGTGCTAGAGGGGGTCAGACATATAATTCACCCCTCCACTTT.

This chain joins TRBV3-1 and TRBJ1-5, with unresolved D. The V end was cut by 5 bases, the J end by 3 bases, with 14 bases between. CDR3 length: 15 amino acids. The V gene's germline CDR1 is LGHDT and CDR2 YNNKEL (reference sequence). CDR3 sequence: CASSYGPGLNQPQHF. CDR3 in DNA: TGTGCCAGCAGCTATGGGCCGGGCCTCAATCAGCCCCAGCATTTT.

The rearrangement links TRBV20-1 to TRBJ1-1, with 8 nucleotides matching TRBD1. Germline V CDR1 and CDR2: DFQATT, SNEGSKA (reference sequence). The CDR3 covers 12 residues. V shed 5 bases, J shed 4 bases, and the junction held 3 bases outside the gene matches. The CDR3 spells CSASDRGTEAFF. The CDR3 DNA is TGCAGTGCTTCCGACAGGGGCACTGAAGCTTTCTTT.

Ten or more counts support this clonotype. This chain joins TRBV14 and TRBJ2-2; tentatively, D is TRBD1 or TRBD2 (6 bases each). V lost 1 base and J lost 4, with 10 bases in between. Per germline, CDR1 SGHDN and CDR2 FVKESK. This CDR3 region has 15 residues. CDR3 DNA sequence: TGTGCCAGCAGCCAAGTAGGGGGGAGCACCGGGGAGCTGTTTTTT. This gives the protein CASSQVGGSTGELFF.